The 23 T cell receptor beta chains below all came from one sample that was sequenced in a study of cytomegalovirus exposure and HLA in healthy donors (dated 2017 in TCRdb). Receptors were amplified or captured by the immunoSEQ multiplex PCR assay. For the multiplex PCR, a mixture combining 60 forward primers for TCR Vbeta segments and 13 reverse primers for TCR Jbeta segments was used. The clones in this table, taken by TCRdb from immuneACCESS, are in-frame only. Not every clone is retained; where verified, under half of the shortfall comes from an unresolved V gene, and the cause of the rest is unknown. The sample table shows 280,000 or so clones, and roughly 89% are seen once. Roughly 2.3% of the sample belongs to the ten largest clones. Sequences were obtained from PBMCs. The source of these receptors is a woman aged 18 to 35 in good health and CMV-seronegative.

This chain uses TRBV30 with TRBJ1-4; D may be TRBD1 (6 bases). CDR1 and CDR2 (germline): GTSNPN, SVGIG (reference sequence). CDR3 length: 13 residues. V lost 3 bases and J lost 11, with 16 bases in between. The CDR3 bases are TGTGCCTGGAGGGTAGGGGGGGGGCTTAAACTGTTTTTT. Translated: CAWRVGGGLKLFF.

This chain joins TRBV4-1 and TRBJ1-2; 7 bases line up with TRBD1. Germline CDR1 MGHRA, CDR2 YSYEKL. The CDR3 has 13 residues. The J segment lost 7 bases and the V segment lost 4 bases, leaving 6 bases of the junction unmatched. The DNA for the CDR3 is TGCGCCAGCAGCCCCCTAGGGGGCAGTGGCTACACCTTC. Translated: CASSPLGGSGYTF.

This rearrangement joins TRBV19 to TRBJ2-1; 10 bases line up with TRBD1. The CDR3 sequence is 14 residues long. Germline V CDR1 and CDR2: LNHDA, SQIVND (reference sequence). The V and J ends lost 7 bases and 4 bases, in that order; junction bases with no gene match: 4. The CDR3 DNA reads as TGTGCCAGTACGGGGGACAGGGGTTACAATGAGCAGTTCTTC. This encodes CASTGDRGYNEQFF. Full variable domain (remainder filled in from reference TRBV19 and TRBJ2-1): DGGITQSPKYLFRKEGQNVTLSCEQNLNHDAMYWYRQDPGQGLRLIYYSQIVNDFQKGDIAEGYSVSREKKESFPLTVTSAQKNPTAFYLCASTGDRGYNEQFFGPGTRLTVL.

The V gene is TRBV29-1, the J gene TRBJ1-1, with D tentatively TRBD1 (5 bases). The CDR3 is 11 amino acids. V shed 8 bases and J shed 5 bases, with 12 bases lying between them. CDR1 and CDR2 from the germline V gene are SQVTM and ANQGSEA. The CDR3 region has the DNA TGCAGCCTTTCTCAGGGAACTGAAGCTTTCTTT. Translation: CSLSQGTEAFF.

The sample holds one count of this clone. The V call is TRBV6-6, the J call TRBJ1-5; maybe TRBD1 (6 bases). The CDR3 length is 14 residues. V lost 4 bases to trimming and J lost 9 bases, with 16 bases between them. CDR1 is MNHNY, CDR2 SVGAGI, per germline (reference sequence). CDR3 nucleotides: TGTGCCAGCAGTTCGAGACAGGCGACCTGGCCCCAGCATTTT. Amino acids: CASSSRQATWPQHF.

The CDR3 nucleotides are TGTGCCAGCAGTGAACGACAGGGAGGTGGTTCACCCCTCCACTTT. Translated, it gives CASSERQGGGSPLHF. The chain recombines TRBV6-4 with TRBJ1-6, with 7 nucleotides matching TRBD1. The CDR3 is made up of 15 amino acids. V trimming: 3 bases; J trimming: 9 bases; junction bases outside the gene matches: 8. Per germline, CDR1 MRHNA and CDR2 SNTAGT.

In this sample, this clone turned up once. The rearrangement uses TRBV5-1 and TRBJ2-1; 9 bases fit TRBD2. Germline trimming cut 4 bases from V and 6 bases from J; bases unmatched to any gene: 8. This CDR3 is built from 15 residues. Germline assignment: CDR1 SGHRS and CDR2 YFSETQ. CDR3 nucleotide sequence: TGCGCCAGCAGCCCTACCGGGACTAGCCGCAATGAGCAGTTCTTC. Amino acids: CASSPTGTSRNEQFF.

For the CDR3, the DNA is TGTGCCAGCAGTGAAGCTTGGGGCGCGAAGGAGCAGTTCTTC. This sequence encodes CASSEAWGAKEQFF. The chain is built from TRBV2 and TRBJ2-1; TRBD1 is a possible D gene (5 bases). V was clipped by 0 bases and J by 10 bases, with 13 bases between them. Germline-derived CDR1 and CDR2 are SNHLY and FYNNEI. This CDR3 has 14 residues.

This chain connects TRBV5-1 to TRBJ2-7; 9 bases are shared with TRBD1. This CDR3 spans 16 amino acids. The J segment lost 5 bases and the V segment lost 4 bases, leaving 13 bases of the junction unmatched. Germline V CDR1 and CDR2: SGHRS, YFSETQ. CDR3 sequence reads: CASSPRQGELIDEQYF. The DNA for the CDR3 is TGCGCCAGCAGCCCTAGACAGGGGGAGTTGATCGACGAGCAGTACTTC. The full variable domain, completed using reference TRBV5-1 and TRBJ2-7, is KAGVTQTPRYLIKTRGQQVTLSCSPISGHRSVSWYQQTPGQGLQFLFEYFSETQRNKGNFPGRFSGRQFSNSRSEMNVSTLELGDSALYLCASSPRQGELIDEQYFGPGTRLTVT.

This clone occurred a few times. The CDR3 protein is CASSQSYRGRYEQYF. In DNA, the CDR3 is TGCGCCAGCAGCCAGTCCTACAGGGGGCGGTACGAGCAGTACTTC. The J gene is TRBJ2-7, the V gene TRBV4-1; 9 bases fit TRBD1. The CDR3 spans 15 residues. The germline V gene has CDR1 MGHRA and CDR2 YSYEKL. The V segment lost 3 bases and the J segment 4 bases; nucleotides outside the gene matches: 7.

The chain carries TRBV6-4 and TRBJ2-3; D might be TRBD2 (5 bases). The ends were cut back, 5 bases at V and 0 bases at J, with 6 bases in the middle. In germline, CDR1 is MRHNA, CDR2 SNTAGT. The CDR3 length is 13 residues. CDR3 in DNA: TGTGCCAGCAGTAGGACTAGCACAGATACGCAGTATTTT. It codes for CASSRTSTDTQYF.

The chain is built from TRBV27 and TRBJ2-5; TRBD2 might be the D (5 bases). Germline CDR1 is MNHEY and CDR2 is SMNVEV (reference sequence). This CDR3 has 14 amino acids. V shed 6 bases and J shed 5 bases, with 16 bases lying between them. The CDR3 DNA is TGTGCCAGCAGCAAACTTTCCCGAGGGGAGACCCAGTACTTC. Translation gives CASSKLSRGETQYF.

The chain joins TRBV23-1 to TRBJ1-2, with TRBD1 as a possible D gene (6 bases). TRBV23-1 is filed as an ORF, its function uncertain. CDR3 length: 14 residues. Trimming removed 4 bases from V and 6 bases from J, with 15 bases in between. CDR3 loop: CASSRPQGVHGYTF. Here the CDR3 DNA reads TGCGCCAGCAGTCGACCACAGGGTGTTCATGGCTACACCTTC.

The chain joins TRBV13 to TRBJ2-5; 8 bases align to TRBD1. The CDR3 runs 16 residues. Germline CDR1 reads PRHDT; CDR2 reads FYEKMQ (reference sequence). V dropped 0 bases and J dropped 5; count of bases not matched to a gene: 8. The CDR3 protein is CASSLGSRGRGETQYF. DNA for the CDR3: TGTGCCAGCAGCTTAGGCTCCAGGGGGCGAGGGGAGACCCAGTACTTC.

Details on this clone: The junction and the germline gene differ at one end; a read error may be behind it. Other DNA sequences in this specimen translate into the identical CDR3. The J gene is TRBJ1-6, the V gene TRBV6-4; 7 bases line up with TRBD1. This CDR3 has 14 residues. Germline V gene data show CDR1 as MRHNA and CDR2 as SNTAGT. In nucleotides, the CDR3 is TGTGCTAGCAGTGCACGAACAGGGGACTCACCCCTCCACTTT. This encodes CASSARTGDSPLHF.

This chain connects TRBV9 to TRBJ1-5, with TRBD1 as a possible D gene (6 bases). Trimming stripped 4 bases from V and 1 base from J, with 6 bases between. This CDR3 is built from 13 residues. From germline, CDR1 is SGDLS and CDR2 YYNGEE. This CDR3 is CASSTGSNQPQHF. Here the CDR3 DNA reads TGTGCCAGCAGCACAGGGAGCAATCAGCCCCAGCATTTT.

The chain joins TRBV11-3 to TRBJ2-1; tentatively, D is TRBD1 (5 bases). The CDR3 is made up of 15 amino acids. Germline V gene sequence: CDR1 SGHNT, CDR2 YENEEA. The ends were cut back, 0 bases at V and 8 bases at J, with 14 bases in the middle. CDR3 coding DNA: TGTGCCAGCAGCTTAGAAGGGGCCAAAGGCGATGAGCAGTTCTTC. It is translated as CASSLEGAKGDEQFF.

This clone was detected a few times. The chain couples TRBV7-9 to TRBJ2-7, with D hard to call. The germline V and J ends were trimmed by 5 bases and 2 bases, with 16 bases remaining between them. The V gene's germline CDR1 is SEHNR and CDR2 FQNEAQ (reference sequence). The CDR3 consists of 15 residues. The chain's CDR3 is CASSPISNGAYEQYF. The CDR3, as DNA: TGTGCCAGCAGCCCGATTTCAAATGGAGCCTACGAGCAGTACTTC.

The V and J genes are TRBV2 and TRBJ1-2; 8 bases line up with TRBD1. This CDR3 is built from 13 residues. J lost 14 bases, V lost 1 base, and 9 bases had no gene match. CDR1 is SNHLY, CDR2 FYNNEI, per germline. The DNA of the CDR3 is TGTGCCAGCAGTGAAGAGGGACAGGCTTTAAGGACCTTC. Its translation: CASSEEGQALRTF.

The chain employs TRBV20-1 and TRBJ2-5; D unresolved. Looked up from germline, CDR1 is DFQATT and CDR2 is SNEGSKA (reference sequence). With 1 base removed from V and 5 bases from J, the gap between germline ends came to 2 bases. The CDR3 spans 10 residues. The CDR3 spells CSARAETQYF. The CDR3 DNA sequence: TGCAGTGCTAGAGCGGAGACCCAGTACTTC.

The count of this clone is one. This chain's CDR3 is CASSRVMGQGVYEQYF. The CDR3 nucleotides read TGTGCCAGCAGCCGCGTGATGGGACAGGGGGTCTACGAGCAGTACTTC. The chain carries TRBV5-5 and TRBJ2-7; 11 nucleotides align to TRBD1. Losses at the gene ends were 4 bases for V and 3 bases for J; bases not matched to a gene: 9. This CDR3 is 16 amino acids long. Germline V CDR1 and CDR2: SGHKS, YYEKEE (reference sequence).

The rearrangement joins TRBV9 to TRBJ2-4, with 8 positions matching TRBD2. The CDR3 has 14 residues. CDR1 and CDR2 from the germline V gene are SGDLS and YYNGEE. V was clipped by 0 bases and J by 7 bases; unmatched bases: 3. The CDR3 is CASSVGAGVNIQYF. As DNA, the CDR3 is TGTGCCAGCAGCGTAGGAGCGGGGGTCAACATTCAGTACTTC. The entire variable domain, with the rest obtained from reference TRBV9 and TRBJ2-4, is as follows: DSGVTQTPKHLITATGQRVTLRCSPRSGDLSVYWYQQSLDQGLQFLIQYYNGEERAKGNILERFSAQQFPDLHSELNLSSLELGDSALYFCASSVGAGVNIQYFGAGTRLSVL.

The chain couples TRBV27 to TRBJ2-7; 9 bases are shared with TRBD1. Germline values: CDR1 MNHEY, CDR2 SMNVEV (reference sequence). The ends lost 0 bases at V and 5 bases at J; junction bases unmatched: 2. The CDR3 loop spans 14 amino acids. The CDR3 DNA is TGTGCCAGCAGTTTATCCCGGACAGGGGACGAGCAGTACTTC. Its protein is CASSLSRTGDEQYF.